A selection of T cell receptor beta chains follows, all from one sample in a study of T cell repertoires and Cas9 in healthy adults. TCRdb's table, derived via immunoSEQ multiplex PCR, lists solely in-frame clones and lacks some. The table shows tens of thousands of clones, with roughly 89% occurring only once. The sequenced sample was CD4+ effector T cells (CD127+, CD25-, CD137-, CD154-) from PBMCs; culture status not recorded. The receptors here all came from a human donor in good health. Both conserved end residues are trimmed from each CDR3. Some rows have no size entry. The others give once, few or many, or a class for an expanded clone.

J gene: TRBJ1-2; clone size: -; V gene: TRBV5-6; CDR3 protein: ASSSRLGRAIYGYT
J gene: TRBJ1-2; clone size: once; V gene: TRBV30; CDR3 protein: AWSSSGTGSFGYT
J gene: TRBJ1-1; clone size: -; V gene: TRBV5-1; CDR3 protein: ASSLQGAEANTEAF
J gene: TRBJ2-3; clone size: once; V gene: TRBV5-1; CDR3 protein: ASSLSSSGRTDTQY
J gene: TRBJ2-1; clone size: -; V gene: TRBV6-5; CDR3 protein: ASTTAYNEQF
J gene: TRBJ1-2; clone size: -; V gene: TRBV6-1; CDR3 protein: ASSDGGYGYT
J gene: TRBJ2-7; clone size: once; V gene: TRBV19; CDR3 protein: ATRGASGSREQY
J gene: TRBJ1-2; clone size: -; V gene: TRBV28; CDR3 protein: ASSFLGSGDYGYT
J gene: TRBJ2-5; clone size: -; V gene: TRBV28; CDR3 protein: ASSFWSQGTRETQY
J gene: TRBJ2-2; clone size: once; V gene: TRBV11-2; CDR3 protein: ASAWARQNTGELF
J gene: TRBJ1-1; clone size: -; V gene: TRBV4-3; CDR3 protein: ASSQDLDSDITEAF
J gene: TRBJ1-2; clone size: -; V gene: TRBV18; CDR3 protein: ASSASNYGYT
J gene: TRBJ1-4; clone size: -; V gene: TRBV19; CDR3 protein: ASSIGRDRREKLF
J gene: TRBJ2-3; clone size: -; V gene: TRBV19; CDR3 protein: ASSGVASGTHTQY
J gene: TRBJ1-5; clone size: few; V gene: TRBV10-3; CDR3 protein: AISESEGASNQPQH
J gene: -; clone size: -; V gene: TRBV21-1; CDR3 protein: ASSASDRHLPYEQY
J gene: TRBJ1-4; clone size: -; V gene: TRBV6-6; CDR3 protein: ASSQGRNEKLF
J gene: TRBJ1-2; clone size: -; V gene: TRBV5-6; CDR3 protein: ASSLGGTANYGYT
J gene: TRBJ2-3; clone size: -; V gene: TRBV7-9; CDR3 protein: ASRPTGADTQY
J gene: TRBJ2-3; clone size: -; V gene: TRBV5-1; CDR3 protein: ASSLGYSYTDTQY
J gene: TRBJ1-4; clone size: -; V gene: TRBV21-1; CDR3 protein: ASSKVRVTLNEKLF
J gene: TRBJ1-1; clone size: -; V gene: TRBV5-1; CDR3 protein: ASSLNDQGMNTEAF
J gene: TRBJ2-3; clone size: -; V gene: TRBV28; CDR3 protein: ASSSHAGGGTDTQY
J gene: TRBJ1-1; clone size: -; V gene: TRBV5-1; CDR3 protein: ASSPEGGSGAEAF
J gene: TRBJ2-7; clone size: -; V gene: TRBV2; CDR3 protein: ASKGGREQY
J gene: TRBJ1-5; clone size: -; V gene: TRBV28; CDR3 protein: ASSSDSNQPQH
J gene: TRBJ1-3; clone size: -; V gene: TRBV18; CDR3 protein: ASSPQRDRLNTIY
J gene: TRBJ1-3; clone size: -; V gene: TRBV4-1; CDR3 protein: ASSHPPRGRSGNTIY
J gene: TRBJ2-2; clone size: once; V gene: TRBV6-5; CDR3 protein: ASGEGTGELF
J gene: TRBJ2-1; clone size: -; V gene: TRBV4-3; CDR3 protein: ASSQGLVGEQF
J gene: TRBJ2-3; clone size: -; V gene: TRBV7-2; CDR3 protein: ASSSWEFLDTQY
J gene: TRBJ1-3; clone size: -; V gene: TRBV13; CDR3 protein: ASSSDRGRRNTIY
J gene: TRBJ2-3; clone size: -; V gene: TRBV5-1; CDR3 protein: ASSPGTDFTDTQY
J gene: TRBJ1-2; clone size: once; V gene: TRBV19; CDR3 protein: ASSRPDRAYGYT
J gene: TRBJ2-2; clone size: -; V gene: TRBV7-9; CDR3 protein: ASSLNPQYTGELF
J gene: TRBJ1-4; clone size: once; V gene: TRBV4-2; CDR3 protein: ASRGQADEKLF
J gene: TRBJ2-7; clone size: -; V gene: TRBV18; CDR3 protein: ASSPGQYEQY
J gene: TRBJ2-7; clone size: -; V gene: TRBV2; CDR3 protein: ASSESGPTEQY
J gene: TRBJ2-7; clone size: -; V gene: TRBV13; CDR3 protein: ASSLGVQDEQY
J gene: TRBJ1-6; clone size: -; V gene: TRBV5-6; CDR3 protein: ASSPQGVKNSPLH
J gene: TRBJ2-5; clone size: -; V gene: TRBV6-6; CDR3 protein: ASSYSATQY
J gene: TRBJ1-5; clone size: -; V gene: TRBV7-2; CDR3 protein: ASSKEGGRYNQPQH
J gene: TRBJ1-1; clone size: -; V gene: TRBV28; CDR3 protein: ASSFENRGEAF
J gene: TRBJ2-1; clone size: -; V gene: TRBV6-5; CDR3 protein: ASRGSGGAREQF
J gene: TRBJ1-3; clone size: -; V gene: TRBV6-1; CDR3 protein: ASSVHRAGNTIY
J gene: TRBJ1-5; clone size: -; V gene: TRBV29-1; CDR3 protein: SAKWGLNQPQH
J gene: TRBJ2-6; clone size: -; V gene: TRBV7-9; CDR3 protein: ASSPGRMGFAGANVLT
J gene: TRBJ2-7; clone size: -; V gene: TRBV7-3; CDR3 protein: ASSPSGGGAYEQY
J gene: -; clone size: -; V gene: TRBV23-1; CDR3 protein: ASSHHEQY
J gene: TRBJ2-7; clone size: -; V gene: TRBV7-6; CDR3 protein: ASSSVGNYEQY
J gene: TRBJ2-5; clone size: -; V gene: TRBV7-2; CDR3 protein: ASSLGRTQETQY
J gene: TRBJ2-7; clone size: -; V gene: TRBV6-1; CDR3 protein: ASSLAGQGVYEQY
J gene: TRBJ2-3; clone size: once; V gene: TRBV9; CDR3 protein: ASSVRTGATDTQY